The entry below describes one TCR beta chain. This sample stems from a study of shared clonotypes between healthy human individuals. Assay execution proceeded at the deep level. The table came from immunoSEQ multiplex PCR; TCRdb's copy has only in-frame clones and leaves some out. Of about 2.1 million clones listed, about 93% are singletons. Only CD45RO-negative cells positively selected for CCR7 counted as naive CD8 cells, so terminally differentiated effector memory CD45RA+ cells were excluded. This CDR3 has 18 amino acids. CDR1 is SGHAT, CDR2 FQNNGV, per germline. With 6 bases removed from V and 1 base from J, the gap between germline ends came to 21 bases.

The receptor was isolated from a young man in good health. Some clones in this sample may be carry-over from other donors' samples. The chain carries TRBV11-2 and TRBJ2-2, with D maybe TRBD2 (6 bases). The sample comprised naive CD8+ T cells from PBMCs. The CDR3 protein is CASSYYRLVLGNTGELFF. In DNA form, the CDR3 reads TGTGCCAGCAGTTACTACAGACTAGTATTGGGGAACACCGGGGAGCTGTTTTTT.